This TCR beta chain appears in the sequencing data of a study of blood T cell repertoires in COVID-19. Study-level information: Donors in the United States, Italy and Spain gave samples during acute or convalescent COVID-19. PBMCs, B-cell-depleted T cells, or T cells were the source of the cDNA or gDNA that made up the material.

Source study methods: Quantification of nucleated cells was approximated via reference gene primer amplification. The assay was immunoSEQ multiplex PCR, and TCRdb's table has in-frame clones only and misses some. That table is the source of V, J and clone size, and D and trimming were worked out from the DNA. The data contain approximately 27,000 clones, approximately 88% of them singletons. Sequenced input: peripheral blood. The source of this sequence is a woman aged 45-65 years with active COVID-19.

The CDR3 region is CASSRYREHEAFF. Written as DNA, the CDR3 is TGTGCCAGCTCACGATACAGGGAACATGAAGCTTTCTTT. The chain joins TRBV18 to TRBJ1-1, with a tentative D call TRBD1 (6 bases). CDR3 length: 13 amino acids. Per the germline V gene, CDR1 is KGHSH and CDR2 is LQKENI. V lost 4 bases, J lost 7 bases, and 13 bases lay in between. The full variable domain, its missing parts supplied by reference TRBV18 and TRBJ1-1, is NAGVMQNPRHLVRRRGQEARLRCSPMKGHSHVYWYRQLPEEGLKFMVYLQKENIIDESGMPKERFSAEFPKEGPSILRIQQVVRGDSAAYFCASSRYREHEAFFGQGTRLTVV.